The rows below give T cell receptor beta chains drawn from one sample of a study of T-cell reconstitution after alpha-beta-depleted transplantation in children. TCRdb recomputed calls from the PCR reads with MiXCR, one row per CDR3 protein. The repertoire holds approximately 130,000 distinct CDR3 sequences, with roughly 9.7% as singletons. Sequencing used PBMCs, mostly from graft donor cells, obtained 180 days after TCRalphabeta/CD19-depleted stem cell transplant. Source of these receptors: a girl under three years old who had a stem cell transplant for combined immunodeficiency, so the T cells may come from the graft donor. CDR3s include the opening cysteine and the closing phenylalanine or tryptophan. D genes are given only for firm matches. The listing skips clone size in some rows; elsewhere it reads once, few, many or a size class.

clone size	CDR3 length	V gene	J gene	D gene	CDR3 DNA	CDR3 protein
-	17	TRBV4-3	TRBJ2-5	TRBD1	TGCGCCACCAGCCAAGATCGGAGGACAGGGGGAGGAGAGACCCAGTACTTC	CATSQDRRTGGGETQYF
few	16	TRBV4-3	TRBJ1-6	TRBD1	TGCGCCAGCAGCCAGCGGACAGGGCGACATAATTCACCCCTCCACTTT	CASSQRTGRHNSPLHF
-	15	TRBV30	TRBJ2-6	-	TGTGCCTGGAGCGACTGGGCCTCTGGGGCCAACGTCCTGACTTTC	CAWSDWASGANVLTF
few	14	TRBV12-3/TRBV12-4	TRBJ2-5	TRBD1	TGTGCCAGCAGCCCAGACAGGGTCCAAGAGACCCAGTACTTC	CASSPDRVQETQYF
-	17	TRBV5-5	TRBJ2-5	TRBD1	TGTGCCAGCAGCTTGGCCGGAGACAGGGCGCTGGGGAAGACCCAGTACTTC	CASSLAGDRALGKTQYF
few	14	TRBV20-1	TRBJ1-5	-	TGCAGTGCTAGACGGGACACCTTCTCGGGGCCCCAGCATTTT	CSARRDTFSGPQHF
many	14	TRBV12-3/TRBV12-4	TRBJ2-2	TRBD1	TGTGCCAGCACTACCGGGACAGGGGGCGGGGAGCTGTTTTTT	CASTTGTGGGELFF
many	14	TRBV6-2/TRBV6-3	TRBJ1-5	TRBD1	TGTGCCAGCAGTTCCGGGACAGGCCTCGGGACCCAGCATTTT	CASSSGTGLGTQHF
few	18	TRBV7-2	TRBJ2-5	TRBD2	TGTGCCAGCAGCTTAGGGCTCGGAGGCGGGAGGGCCGCGAAGACCCAGTACTTC	CASSLGLGGGRAAKTQYF
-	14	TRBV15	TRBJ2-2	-	TGTGCCACCAGCAAGGGACAGAACACCGGGGAGCTGTTTTTT	CATSKGQNTGELFF
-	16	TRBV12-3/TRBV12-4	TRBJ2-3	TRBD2	TGTGCCAGCAGTTTACGGGGACTAGCGGGAGCAGATACGCAGTATTTT	CASSLRGLAGADTQYF
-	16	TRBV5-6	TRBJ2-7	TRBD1	TGTGCCAGCAGCCTTACTGGGACAGGGGCTTTGGACGAGCAGTACTTC	CASSLTGTGALDEQYF
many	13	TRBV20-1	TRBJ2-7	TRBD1	TGCAGTGCTGACAGACAGGGTACATACGAGCAGTACTTC	CSADRQGTYEQYF
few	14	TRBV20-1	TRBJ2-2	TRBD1	TGCAGTGCTAGGGCTGGACAGGGGATGGGGGAGCTGTTTTTT	CSARAGQGMGELFF
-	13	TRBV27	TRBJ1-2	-	TGTGCCAGCAGTTTGGTTGGCGGCTATGGCTACACCTTC	CASSLVGGYGYTF
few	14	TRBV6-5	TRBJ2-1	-	TGTGCCAGCAGTTACTCGTTTGTAGGGGGTGAGCAGTTCTTC	CASSYSFVGGEQFF
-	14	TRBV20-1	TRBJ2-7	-	TGCAGTGCTAGACTCACAGGGCTCCCCTACGAGCAGTACTTC	CSARLTGLPYEQYF
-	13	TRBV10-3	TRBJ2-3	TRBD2	TGTGCCATTAGCGGGAGTCACCCAGATACGCAGTATTTT	CAISGSHPDTQYF
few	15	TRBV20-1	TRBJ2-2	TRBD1	TGCAGTGCTAGCTCTGGGACAGGGGAAACCGGGGAGCTGTTTTTT	CSASSGTGETGELFF
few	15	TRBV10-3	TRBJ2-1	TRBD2	TGTGCCACTTCGACTAGCGGGGACACCTACAATGAGCAGTTCTTC	CATSTSGDTYNEQFF
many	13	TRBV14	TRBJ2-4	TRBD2	TGTGCCAGCAGCCCCGGGGGGGGAGACATTCAGTACTTC	CASSPGGGDIQYF
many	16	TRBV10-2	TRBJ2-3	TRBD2	TGCGCCAGCGTCCCGGGACTAGCGGGACCGTGGGATACGCAGTATTTT	CASVPGLAGPWDTQYF
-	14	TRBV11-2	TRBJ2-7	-	TGTGGCAGCAGCTCCGGGACTTTGAGCTACGAGCAGTACTTC	CGSSSGTLSYEQYF
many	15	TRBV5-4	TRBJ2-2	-	TGTGCCAGCAGCAACCTGGGGGTTGACACCGGGGAGCTGTTTTTT	CASSNLGVDTGELFF
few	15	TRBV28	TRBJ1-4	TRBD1	TGTGCCAGCAGTCAATCAGGGGGTCGGGATGAAAAACTGTTTTTT	CASSQSGGRDEKLFF
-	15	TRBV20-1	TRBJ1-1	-	TGCAGTGCTAGTGCACAGCTTGGCCCTAACACTGAAGCTTTCTTT	CSASAQLGPNTEAFF
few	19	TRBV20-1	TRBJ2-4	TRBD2	TGCAGTGCTAGACCCCGGACTAGCGGGAGCCCCCGGGCCAAAAACATTCAGTACTTC	CSARPRTSGSPRAKNIQYF